One and the same sample provided the 8 T cell receptor beta chains below, sequenced in a study of T cells in Graves' hyperthyroidism and ophthalmopathy. Amplification of TCR beta CDR3 regions used RNA as the template. Researchers ran a first-round RT-PCR on the TCR CDR3 using the HTBI primer set. TCRdb used MiXCR to reprocess the multiplex PCR reads, holding one entry per CDR3 protein. The data contain about 260,000 distinct CDR3 sequences, less than 30% of them singletons. The sequenced sample was blood. The receptors come from a man in his forties or fifties with Graves' hyperthyroidism that later progressed to Graves' ophthalmopathy.

This clonotype was seen at least ten times. This chain joins TRBV12-3 or TRBV12-4 and TRBJ2-2; 12 bases agree with TRBD2. The CDR3 length is 16 residues. Unmatched junction bases numbered 6, after V lost 6 bases and J lost 4 bases. CDR3 region: CASRATSGSPTGELFF. CDR3 nucleotide sequence: TGTGCCAGCAGGGCGACTAGCGGGAGTCCCACCGGGGAGCTGTTTTTT.

This clonotype was seen at least ten times. The genes are TRBV5-1 and TRBJ2-7, with a weak D call TRBD2 (5 bases). This CDR3 has 16 residues. Trimming pared 1 base from V and 2 bases from J, leaving 16 bases between. Germline CDR1 is SGHRS and CDR2 is YFSETQ. The CDR3 protein is CASSLPVGSSAYEQYF. The CDR3 DNA follows: TGCGCCAGCAGCTTGCCGGTGGGGAGCTCCGCCTACGAGCAGTACTTC. Looking up the rest from reference TRBV5-1 and TRBJ2-7 gives the full variable domain: KAGVTQTPRYLIKTRGQQVTLSCSPISGHRSVSWYQQTPGQGLQFLFEYFSETQRNKGNFPGRFSGRQFSNSRSEMNVSTLELGDSALYLCASSLPVGSSAYEQYFGPGTRLTVT.

This clonotype occurred many times. The rearrangement joins TRBV28 to TRBJ2-7; maybe TRBD2 (6 bases). This CDR3 contains 14 residues. V shed 7 bases and J shed 2 bases, with 15 bases lying between them. Germline values: CDR1 MDHEN, CDR2 SYDVKM. Here the CDR3 reads CASTNGPGAYEQYF. CDR3 DNA sequence: TGTGCCAGCACGAACGGACCGGGGGCCTACGAGCAGTACTTC.

The chain employs TRBV12-3 or TRBV12-4 and TRBJ1-3; no reliable D call. The CDR3 loop spans 15 amino acids. Trimming stripped 7 bases from V and 0 bases from J, with 13 bases between. CDR3 nucleotides: TGTGCCAGCACCCTCGTACGGAACTCTGGAAACACCATATATTTT. Its translation: CASTLVRNSGNTIYF.

Ten or more counts support this clonotype. The DNA of the CDR3 is TGTGCCAGCGAGGGGGACAGGGCCTACGAGCAGTACTTC. Translation: CASEGDRAYEQYF. This rearrangement joins TRBV7-8 to TRBJ2-7, with 9 positions matching TRBD1. This CDR3 spans 13 amino acids. V was pared by 8 bases and J by 2 bases, with 4 bases of the junction left unmatched. In germline, CDR1 is SGHVS, CDR2 FQNEAQ.

The chain recombines TRBV6-1 with TRBJ1-1; no firm D call. The V gene's germline CDR1 is MNHNS and CDR2 SASEGT. The CDR3 loop spans 14 amino acids. Trimming took 4 bases from V and 1 from J, leaving 10 bases between them. The chain's CDR3 is CASSVAGSNTEAFF. The CDR3 nucleotides read TGTGCCAGCAGTGTAGCGGGGTCGAACACTGAAGCTTTCTTT.

V usage is TRBV6-1 and J usage is TRBJ2-5, with a weak D call TRBD2 (5 bases). This CDR3 has 16 residues. V was clipped by 4 bases and J by 9 bases, with 24 bases between them. In germline, CDR1 is MNHNS, CDR2 SASEGT. The CDR3 is CASSATGGGAKLAQYF. The CDR3 region has the DNA TGTGCCAGCAGTGCGACCGGCGGAGGAGCTAAACTGGCCCAGTACTTC.

This clonotype was observed at least ten times. The J gene is TRBJ1-2, the V gene TRBV6-1; possible D gene TRBD1, 5 bases. V shed 0 bases and J shed 8 bases, with 13 bases lying between them. This CDR3 contains 14 residues. Germline loops: CDR1 MNHNS, CDR2 SASEGT. This CDR3 reads CASSEALAGFGYTF. For the CDR3, the DNA is TGTGCCAGCAGTGAAGCGCTGGCAGGGTTCGGCTACACCTTC.